This TCR beta chain was sequenced for a study of blood T cell repertoires in COVID-19. Study-level background: Sample material is recorded as cDNA or gDNA derived from T cells, B-cell-depleted T cells, or PBMCs.

Here immunoSEQ multiplex PCR was the method, and the copy in TCRdb shows in-frame clones only, minus some. The data show a few hundred thousand clones, about 90% seen once. The germline CDR1 and CDR2 sequences are ENHRY and SYGVKD. Deletions cut 2 bases from V and 7 bases from J, with 8 bases between. This CDR3 region has 13 residues. Enrolled through a virtual design, the participants were between roughly 18 and 90 years of age and came from under 30 US areas. Input material: PBMCs or T cells enriched from blood (not recorded which). The source of this sequence is a woman aged 25 to 39 who had recovered from COVID-19. The rearrangement joins TRBV10-3 to TRBJ2-2, with D hard to call. DNA for the CDR3: TGTGCCATCAGTGAGAAACAGATCGGGGAGCTGTTTTTT. Translating it yields CAISEKQIGELFF.